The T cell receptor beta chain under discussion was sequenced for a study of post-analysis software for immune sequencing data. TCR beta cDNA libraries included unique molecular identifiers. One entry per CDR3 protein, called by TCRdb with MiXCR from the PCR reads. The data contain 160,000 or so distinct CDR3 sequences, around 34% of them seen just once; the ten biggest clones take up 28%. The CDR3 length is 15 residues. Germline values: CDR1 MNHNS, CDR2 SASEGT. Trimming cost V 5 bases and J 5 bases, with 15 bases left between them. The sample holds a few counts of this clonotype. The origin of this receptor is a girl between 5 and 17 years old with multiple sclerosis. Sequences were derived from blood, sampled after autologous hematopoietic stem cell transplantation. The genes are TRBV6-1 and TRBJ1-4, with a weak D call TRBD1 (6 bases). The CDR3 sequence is CASSRGAGKNEKLFF. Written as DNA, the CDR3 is TGTGCCAGCAGTAGGGGGGCGGGGAAGAATGAAAAACTGTTTTTT.